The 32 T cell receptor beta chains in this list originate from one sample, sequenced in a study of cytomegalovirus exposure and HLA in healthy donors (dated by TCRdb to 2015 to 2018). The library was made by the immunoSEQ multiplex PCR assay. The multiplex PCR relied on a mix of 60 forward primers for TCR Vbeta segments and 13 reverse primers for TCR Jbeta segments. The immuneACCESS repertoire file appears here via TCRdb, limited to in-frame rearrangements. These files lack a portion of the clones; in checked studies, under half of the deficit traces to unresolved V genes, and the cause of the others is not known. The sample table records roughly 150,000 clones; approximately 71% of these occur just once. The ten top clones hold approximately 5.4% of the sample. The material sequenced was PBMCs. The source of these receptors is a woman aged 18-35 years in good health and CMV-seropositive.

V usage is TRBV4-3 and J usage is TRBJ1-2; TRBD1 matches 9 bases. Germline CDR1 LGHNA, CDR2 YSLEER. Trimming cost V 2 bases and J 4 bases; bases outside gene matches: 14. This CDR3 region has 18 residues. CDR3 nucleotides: TGCGCCAGCAGCCAATCCCTCTCTCTGGACAGGGGAAGCTATGGCTACACCTTC. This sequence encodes CASSQSLSLDRGSYGYTF.

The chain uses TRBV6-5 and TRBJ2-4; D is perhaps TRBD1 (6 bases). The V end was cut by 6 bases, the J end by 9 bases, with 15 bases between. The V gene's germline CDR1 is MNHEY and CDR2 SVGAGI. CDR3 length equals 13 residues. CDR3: CASSPPGAVIQYF. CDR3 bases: TGTGCCAGCAGCCCCCCAGGGGCGGTCATTCAGTACTTC.

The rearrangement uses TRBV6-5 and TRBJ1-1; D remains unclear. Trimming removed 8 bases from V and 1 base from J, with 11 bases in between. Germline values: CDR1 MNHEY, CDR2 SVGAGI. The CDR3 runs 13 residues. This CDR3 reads CASVRDTNTEAFF. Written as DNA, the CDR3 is TGTGCCAGCGTTCGAGACACGAACACTGAAGCTTTCTTT.

The CDR3 loop is CATSRDRYEQYF. CDR3 nucleotide sequence: TGTGCCACCAGCAGAGACAGATACGAGCAGTACTTC. The chain carries TRBV15 and TRBJ2-7; D gene uncertain. The CDR3 runs to 12 residues. The V end lost 0 bases, the J end lost 4 bases, and 4 bases lay between the germline ends. Germline loops: CDR1 LNHNV, CDR2 YYDKDF (reference sequence).

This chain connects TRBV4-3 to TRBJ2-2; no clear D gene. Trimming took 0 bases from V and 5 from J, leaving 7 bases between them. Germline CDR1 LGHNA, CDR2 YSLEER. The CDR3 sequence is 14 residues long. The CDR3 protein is CASSQDRLTGELFF. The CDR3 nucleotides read TGCGCCAGCAGCCAAGATAGACTTACCGGGGAGCTGTTTTTT.

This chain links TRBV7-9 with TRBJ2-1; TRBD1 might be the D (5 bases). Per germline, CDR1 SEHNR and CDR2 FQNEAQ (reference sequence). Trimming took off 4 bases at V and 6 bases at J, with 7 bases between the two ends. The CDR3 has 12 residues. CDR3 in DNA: TGTGCCAGCAGCTCCAGGGTCAATGAGCAGTTCTTC. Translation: CASSSRVNEQFF.

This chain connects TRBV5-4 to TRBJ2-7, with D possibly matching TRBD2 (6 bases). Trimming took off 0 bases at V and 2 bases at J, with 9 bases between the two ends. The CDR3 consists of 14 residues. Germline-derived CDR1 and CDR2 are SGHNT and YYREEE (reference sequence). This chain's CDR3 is CASSLVGGTYEQYF. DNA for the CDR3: TGTGCCAGCAGCTTGGTTGGGGGGACCTACGAGCAGTACTTC. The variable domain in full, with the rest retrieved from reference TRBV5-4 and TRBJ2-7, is ETGVTQSPTHLIKTRGQQVTLRCSSQSGHNTVSWYQQALGQGPQFIFQYYREEENGRGNFPPRFSGLQFPNYSSELNVNALELDDSALYLCASSLVGGTYEQYFGPGTRLTVT.

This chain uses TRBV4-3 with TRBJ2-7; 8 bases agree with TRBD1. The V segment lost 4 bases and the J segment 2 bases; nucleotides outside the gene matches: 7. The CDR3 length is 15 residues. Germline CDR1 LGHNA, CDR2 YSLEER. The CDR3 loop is CASSPGTGQPYEQYF. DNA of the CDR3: TGCGCCAGCAGCCCGGGGACAGGACAACCCTACGAGCAGTACTTC.

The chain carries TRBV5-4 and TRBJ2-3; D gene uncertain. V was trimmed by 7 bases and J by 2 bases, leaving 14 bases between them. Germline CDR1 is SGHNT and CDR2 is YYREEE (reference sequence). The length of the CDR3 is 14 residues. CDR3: CASRRVENTDTQYF. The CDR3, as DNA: TGTGCCAGCCGGAGAGTAGAAAACACAGATACGCAGTATTTT.

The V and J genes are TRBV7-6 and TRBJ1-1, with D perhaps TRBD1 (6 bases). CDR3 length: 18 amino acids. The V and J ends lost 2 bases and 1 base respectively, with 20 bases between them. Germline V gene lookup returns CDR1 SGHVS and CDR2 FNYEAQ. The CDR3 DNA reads TGTGCCAGCAGCTTACGGAGGACAGTCGGGATGGGGAACACTGAAGCTTTCTTT. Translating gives CASSLRRTVGMGNTEAFF. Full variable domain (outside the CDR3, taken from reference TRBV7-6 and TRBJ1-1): GAGVSQSPRYKVTKRGQDVALRCDPISGHVSLYWYRQALGQGPEFLTYFNYEAQQDKSGLPNDRFSAERPEGSISTLTIQRTEQRDSAMYRCASSLRRTVGMGNTEAFFGQGTRLTVV.

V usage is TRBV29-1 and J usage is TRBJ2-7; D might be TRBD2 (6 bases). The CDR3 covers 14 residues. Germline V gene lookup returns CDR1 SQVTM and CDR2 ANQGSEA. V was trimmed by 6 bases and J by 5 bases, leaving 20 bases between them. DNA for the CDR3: TGCAGCGTGAAACGGGACTTCCTTAGCCACGAGCAGTACTTC. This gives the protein CSVKRDFLSHEQYF.

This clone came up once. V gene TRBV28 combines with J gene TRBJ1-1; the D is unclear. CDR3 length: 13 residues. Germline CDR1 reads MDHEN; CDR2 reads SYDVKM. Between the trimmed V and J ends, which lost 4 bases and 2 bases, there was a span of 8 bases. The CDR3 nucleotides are TGTGCCAGCAGTTCCCCAGGTAACACTGAAGCTTTCTTT. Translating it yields CASSSPGNTEAFF.

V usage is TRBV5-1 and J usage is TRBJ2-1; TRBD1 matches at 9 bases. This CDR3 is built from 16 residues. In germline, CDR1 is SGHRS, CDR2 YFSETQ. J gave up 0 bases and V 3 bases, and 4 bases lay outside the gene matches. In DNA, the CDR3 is TGCGCCAGCAGCTCCGGGACAGGGAGCTCCTACAATGAGCAGTTCTTC. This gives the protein CASSSGTGSSYNEQFF.

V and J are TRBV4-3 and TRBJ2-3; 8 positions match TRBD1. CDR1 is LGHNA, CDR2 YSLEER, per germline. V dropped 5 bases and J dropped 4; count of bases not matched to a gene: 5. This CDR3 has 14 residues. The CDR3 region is CASSYGQGADTQYF. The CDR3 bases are TGCGCCAGCAGCTACGGACAGGGCGCAGATACGCAGTATTTT.

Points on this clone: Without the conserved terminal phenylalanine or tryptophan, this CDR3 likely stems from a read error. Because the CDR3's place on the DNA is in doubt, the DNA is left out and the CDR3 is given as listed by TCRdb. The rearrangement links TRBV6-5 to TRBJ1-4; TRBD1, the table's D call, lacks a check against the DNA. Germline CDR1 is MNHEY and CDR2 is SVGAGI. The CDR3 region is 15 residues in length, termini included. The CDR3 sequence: CASSLDTNGKQGSYP.

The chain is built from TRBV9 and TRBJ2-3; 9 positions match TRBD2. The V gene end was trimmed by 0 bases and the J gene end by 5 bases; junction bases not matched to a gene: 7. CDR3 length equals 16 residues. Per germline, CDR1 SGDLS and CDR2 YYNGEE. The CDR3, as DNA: TGTGCCAGCAGCGTAGCTTCCCCTAGCGGGGTAGATACGCAGTATTTT. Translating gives CASSVASPSGVDTQYF.

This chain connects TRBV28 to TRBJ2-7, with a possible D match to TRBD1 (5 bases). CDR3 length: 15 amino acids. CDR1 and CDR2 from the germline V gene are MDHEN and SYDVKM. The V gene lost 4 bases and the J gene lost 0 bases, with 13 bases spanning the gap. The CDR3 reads CASSSQDKFSYEQYF. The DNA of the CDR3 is TGTGCCAGCAGTTCCCAGGACAAGTTCTCCTACGAGCAGTACTTC.

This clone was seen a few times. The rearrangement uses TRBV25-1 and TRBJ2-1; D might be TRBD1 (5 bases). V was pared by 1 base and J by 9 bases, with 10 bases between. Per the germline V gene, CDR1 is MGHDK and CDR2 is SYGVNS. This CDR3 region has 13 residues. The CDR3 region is CASSESRRGEQFF. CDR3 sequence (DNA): TGTGCCAGCAGTGAATCACGAAGGGGTGAGCAGTTCTTC.

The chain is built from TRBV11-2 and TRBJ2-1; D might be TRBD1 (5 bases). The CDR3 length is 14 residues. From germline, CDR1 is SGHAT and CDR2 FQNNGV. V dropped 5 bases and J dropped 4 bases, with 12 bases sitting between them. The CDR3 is CASSPYQGYNEQFF. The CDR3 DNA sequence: TGTGCCAGCAGCCCCTACCAGGGTTACAATGAGCAGTTCTTC.

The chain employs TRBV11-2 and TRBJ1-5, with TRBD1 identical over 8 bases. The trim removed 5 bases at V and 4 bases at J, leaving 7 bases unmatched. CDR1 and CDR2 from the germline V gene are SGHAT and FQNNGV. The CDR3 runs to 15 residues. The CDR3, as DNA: TGTGCCAGCAGCCTCGGACAGGGAATTAATCAGCCCCAGCATTTT. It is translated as CASSLGQGINQPQHF.

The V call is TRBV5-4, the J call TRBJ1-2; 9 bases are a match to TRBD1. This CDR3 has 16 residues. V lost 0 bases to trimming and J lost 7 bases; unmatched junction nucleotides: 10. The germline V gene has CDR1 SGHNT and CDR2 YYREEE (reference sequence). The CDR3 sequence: CASSLGGTGSFGGYTF. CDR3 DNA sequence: TGTGCCAGCAGCTTGGGGGGGACAGGGTCCTTTGGTGGCTACACCTTC.

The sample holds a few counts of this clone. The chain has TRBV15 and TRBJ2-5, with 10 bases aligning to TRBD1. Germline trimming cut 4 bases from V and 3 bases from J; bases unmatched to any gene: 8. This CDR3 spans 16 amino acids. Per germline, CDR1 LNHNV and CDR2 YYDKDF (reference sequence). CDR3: CATSTKGQGFEETQYF. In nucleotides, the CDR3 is TGTGCCACCAGCACTAAGGGACAGGGGTTCGAAGAGACCCAGTACTTC.

The CDR3 DNA is TGTGCCAGCAGTCGCGCCGGGACTAGCGGGGGCACCTACAATGAGCAGTTCTTC. This gives the protein CASSRAGTSGGTYNEQFF. The chain is built from TRBV27 and TRBJ2-1, with 14 bases identical to TRBD2. The CDR3 is 18 residues long. CDR1 MNHEY and CDR2 SMNVEV come from the germline V gene (reference sequence). Germline trimming cut 5 bases from V and 2 bases from J; bases unmatched to any gene: 8.

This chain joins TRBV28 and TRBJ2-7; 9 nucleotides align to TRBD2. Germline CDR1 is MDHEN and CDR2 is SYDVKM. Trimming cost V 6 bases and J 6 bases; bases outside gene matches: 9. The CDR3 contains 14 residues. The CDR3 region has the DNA TGTGCCAGCAGGAGGCGGGGGGGCCCCGGCGAGCAGTACTTC. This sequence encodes CASRRRGGPGEQYF.

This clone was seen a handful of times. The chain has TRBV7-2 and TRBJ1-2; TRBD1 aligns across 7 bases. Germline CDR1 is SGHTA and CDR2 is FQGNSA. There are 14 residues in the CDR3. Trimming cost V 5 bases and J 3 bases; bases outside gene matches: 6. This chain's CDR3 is CASSGGTAHYGYTF. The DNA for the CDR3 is TGTGCCAGCAGCGGGGGGACAGCCCACTATGGCTACACCTTC. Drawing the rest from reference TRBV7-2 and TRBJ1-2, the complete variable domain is GAGVSQSPSNKVTEKGKDVELRCDPISGHTALYWYRQSLGQGLEFLIYFQGNSAPDKSGLPSDRFSAERTGGSVSTLTIQRTQQEDSAVYLCASSGGTAHYGYTFGSGTRLTVV.

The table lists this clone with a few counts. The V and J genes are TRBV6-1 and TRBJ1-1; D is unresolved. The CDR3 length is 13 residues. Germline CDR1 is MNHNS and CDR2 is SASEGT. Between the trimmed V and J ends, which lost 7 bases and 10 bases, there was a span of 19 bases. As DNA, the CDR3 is TGTGCCAGCACCCTCTACGGAGGGTCAGCAGCTTTCTTT. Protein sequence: CASTLYGGSAAFF.

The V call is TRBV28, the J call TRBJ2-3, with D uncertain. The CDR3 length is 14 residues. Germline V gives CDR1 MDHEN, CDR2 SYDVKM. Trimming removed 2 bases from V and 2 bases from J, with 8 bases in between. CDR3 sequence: CASSLVTSTDTQYF. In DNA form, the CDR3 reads TGTGCCAGCAGTTTAGTCACATCCACAGATACGCAGTATTTT.

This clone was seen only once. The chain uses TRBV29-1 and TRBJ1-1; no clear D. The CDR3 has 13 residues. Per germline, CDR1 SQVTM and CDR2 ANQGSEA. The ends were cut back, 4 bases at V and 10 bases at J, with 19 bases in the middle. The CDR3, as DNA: TGCAGCGTTGTATTCGGGCGGGGAGTAGGAGCTTTCTTT. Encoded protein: CSVVFGRGVGAFF.

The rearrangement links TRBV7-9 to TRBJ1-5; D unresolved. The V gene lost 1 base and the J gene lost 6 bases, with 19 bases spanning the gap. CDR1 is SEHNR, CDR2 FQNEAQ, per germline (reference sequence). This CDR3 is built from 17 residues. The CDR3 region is CASSLVVGVGEGQPQHF. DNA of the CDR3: TGTGCCAGCAGCTTAGTCGTCGGTGTTGGGGAGGGTCAGCCCCAGCATTTT.

CDR3 in DNA: TGTGCCAGCAGTGAAGATCAGGACAGGGGGGGGCTTGGCTACACCTTC. Translated: CASSEDQDRGGLGYTF. The chain employs TRBV25-1 and TRBJ1-2; 10 nucleotides line up with TRBD1. The junction had 10 bases not matched to a gene; V was cut back by 2 bases and J by 7 bases. Germline CDR1 is MGHDK and CDR2 is SYGVNS. The CDR3 length is 16 residues.

The chain's CDR3 is CASSLTSGGAETQYF. CDR3 in DNA: TGCGCCAGCAGCTTAACCTCGGGGGGGGCCGAGACCCAGTACTTC. The chain combines TRBV5-1 with TRBJ2-5; TRBD2 matches at 8 bases. Looked up from germline, CDR1 is SGHRS and CDR2 is YFSETQ. This CDR3 comprises 15 residues. V shed 2 bases and J 5 bases; nucleotides not matched to a gene: 8.

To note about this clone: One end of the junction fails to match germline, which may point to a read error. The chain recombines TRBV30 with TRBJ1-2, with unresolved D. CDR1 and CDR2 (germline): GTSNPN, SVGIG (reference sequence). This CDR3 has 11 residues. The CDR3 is CAWSVLRVRVF. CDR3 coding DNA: TGTGCCTGGAGTGTGTTGAGGGTTCGGGTCTTC.